This TCR beta chain was identified in a study of blood T cell repertoires in COVID-19. Study information: Specimens from acute and convalescent COVID-19 originated in the United States, Italy and Spain.

This clone has just one count. The junction departs from germline at one end; a sequencing error may be responsible. CDR1 is LGHDT, CDR2 YNNKEL, per germline (reference sequence). There are 18 residues in the CDR3. In the study's own analysis: From reference gene primer amplification, estimates of nucleated cell counts were derived. Libraries were prepared by immunoSEQ multiplex PCR; TCRdb keeps only in-frame clonotypes and omits some of them. Clonal size and the V and J genes are those of that table, whereas D and trimming came from the DNA. The sample has under 400,000 clones, around nine tenths seen once.

The rearrangement uses TRBV3-1 (or the pseudogene TRBV3-2) and TRBJ2-1; 9 bases are a match to TRBD2. This sequence originates from a woman aged 25 to 39 who had been exposed to COVID-19. Material: PBMCs or T cells enriched from blood (not recorded which). CDR3 DNA: TGTGCCAGCAGCCAAGAACTACAGCGGGAGGCCTCCAACAATGAGCAGTTCTTC. It codes for CASSQELQREASNNEQFF.